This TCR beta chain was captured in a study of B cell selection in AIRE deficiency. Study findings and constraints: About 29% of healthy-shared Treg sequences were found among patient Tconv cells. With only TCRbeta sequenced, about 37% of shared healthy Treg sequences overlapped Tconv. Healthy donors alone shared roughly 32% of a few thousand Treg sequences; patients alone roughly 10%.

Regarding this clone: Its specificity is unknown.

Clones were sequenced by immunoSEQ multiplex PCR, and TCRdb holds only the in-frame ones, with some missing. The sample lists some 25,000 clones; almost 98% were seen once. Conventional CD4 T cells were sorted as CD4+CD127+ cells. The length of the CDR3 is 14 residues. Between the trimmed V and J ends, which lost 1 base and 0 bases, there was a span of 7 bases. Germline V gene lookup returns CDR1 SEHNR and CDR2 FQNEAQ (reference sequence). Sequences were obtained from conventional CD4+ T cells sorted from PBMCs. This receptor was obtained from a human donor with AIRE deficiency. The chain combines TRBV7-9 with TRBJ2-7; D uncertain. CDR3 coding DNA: TGTGCCAGCAGCTTAGACACCCTCTCCTACGAGCAGTACTTC. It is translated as CASSLDTLSYEQYF.